Listed below are T cell receptor beta chains from one sample, sequenced in a study of T cell responses to AZD1222 COVID-19 vaccine. Clones were sequenced by immunoSEQ multiplex PCR, and TCRdb holds only the in-frame ones, with some missing. The table lists roughly 99,000 clones, under 95% of them singletons. The sample in question was peripheral blood, obtained 28 days after the second AZD1222 dose. Receptors originate from an adult who received the AZD1222 COVID-19 vaccine. The CDR3 runs from the conserved cysteine through the conserved F or W. The D gene is left open where the match is weak. Some rows have no size entry. The others give once, few or many, or a class for an expanded clone.

.,13,.,TRBJ2-3,TRBV18,CASSPPPEDTQYF,TGTGCCAGCTCACCACCACCGGAAGATACGCAGTATTTT
.,16,TRBD2,TRBJ2-5,TRBV7-9,CASSPRVAGRQETQYF,TGTGCCAGCAGTCCCCGGGTAGCGGGTCGCCAAGAGACCCAGTACTTC
.,15,.,TRBJ1-2,TRBV3-1/TRBV3-2,CASSHALPLNYGYTF,TGTGCCAGCAGCCATGCTCTTCCCCTCAACTATGGCTACACCTTC
.,17,.,TRBJ2-1,TRBV7-2,CASSLARRIAAYNEQFF,TGTGCCAGCAGCTTAGCGCGCCGGATAGCCGCCTACAATGAGCAGTTCTTC
.,15,.,TRBJ1-4,TRBV6-5,CASSYSPTGYEKLFF,TGTGCCAGCAGTTACTCCCCAACAGGGTATGAAAAACTGTTTTTT
.,13,.,TRBJ1-1,TRBV19,CASSIGMGFEAFF,TGTGCCAGTAGTATCGGCATGGGGTTTGAAGCTTTCTTT
.,14,TRBD1,TRBJ1-2,TRBV24-1,CATSPGGLNYGYTF,TGTGCCACCAGTCCAGGGGGGCTTAACTATGGCTACACCTTC
.,13,.,TRBJ1-1,TRBV12-3/TRBV12-4,CASRLDSYTEAFF,TGTGCCAGCAGGCTGGACAGTTACACTGAAGCTTTCTTT
.,14,.,TRBJ2-5,TRBV13,CASSLGREQETQYF,TGTGCCAGCAGCTTAGGGAGGGAGCAAGAGACCCAGTACTTC
.,15,.,TRBJ1-5,TRBV3-1/TRBV3-2,CASSQAGVGNQPQHF,TGTGCCAGCAGCCAAGCAGGGGTTGGCAATCAGCCCCAGCATTTT
.,15,TRBD1,TRBJ2-7,TRBV27,CASSLGGQGAREQYF,TGTGCCAGCAGTTTGGGGGGACAGGGGGCGCGCGAGCAGTACTTC
.,13,TRBD1,TRBJ1-6,TRBV30,CAERGQGNSPLHF,TGTGCCGAACGGGGACAGGGTAATTCACCCCTCCACTTT
.,16,.,TRBJ1-3,TRBV19,CASSSSGTPSGNTIYF,TGTGCCAGTAGTAGCTCGGGGACCCCATCTGGAAACACCATATATTTT
.,13,.,TRBJ1-2,TRBV5-1,CASSLKTGTGYTF,TGCGCCAGCAGCTTGAAGACCGGTACGGGCTACACCTTC
.,11,.,TRBJ2-7,TRBV6-5,CASRISYEQYF,TGTGCCAGCAGGATCTCCTACGAGCAGTACTTC
.,17,TRBD1,TRBJ1-5,TRBV5-8,CASSQGLMGQGYQPQHF,TGTGCCAGCAGCCAGGGTTTAATGGGACAGGGATATCAGCCCCAGCATTTT
.,15,.,TRBJ1-3,TRBV3-1/TRBV3-2,CASSQNRAQGNTIYF,TGTGCCAGCAGCCAAAACAGGGCTCAAGGAAACACCATATATTTT
.,14,TRBD2,TRBJ2-2,TRBV29-1,CSVGLAGTTGELFF,TGCAGCGTGGGACTAGCCGGGACTACCGGGGAGCTGTTTTTT
.,14,.,TRBJ2-1,TRBV10-1,CASSEGAVGNEQFF,TGCGCCAGCAGTGAGGGAGCCGTGGGTAATGAGCAGTTCTTC
.,15,TRBD1,TRBJ2-2,TRBV6-2/TRBV6-3,CASSYSTGGTGELFF,TGTGCCAGCAGTTACTCGACAGGGGGCACCGGGGAGCTGTTTTTT
.,14,TRBD1,TRBJ1-1,TRBV5-4,CASSTDRVGTEAFF,TGTGCCAGCAGCACGGACAGGGTTGGGACTGAAGCTTTCTTT
.,19,TRBD1,TRBJ1-5,TRBV6-2/TRBV6-3,CASSSGTGGVGWGNQPQHF,TGTGCCAGCAGTTCCGGGACAGGGGGCGTCGGGTGGGGCAATCAGCCCCAGCATTTT
once,14,.,TRBJ2-3,TRBV19,CASSIDVGADTQYF,TGTGCCAGTAGTATAGATGTGGGGGCAGATACGCAGTATTTT
.,15,.,TRBJ1-1,TRBV10-3,CAISELAGDSTEAFF,TGTGCCATCAGTGAGCTAGCGGGCGATAGCACTGAAGCTTTCTTT
.,18,TRBD2,TRBJ2-7,TRBV7-8,CASSLGSLSGSLSYEQYF,TGTGCCAGCAGCTTAGGTTCCCTGAGCGGGAGCCTCTCCTACGAGCAGTACTTC
.,16,TRBD2,TRBJ2-1,TRBV3-1/TRBV3-2,CASSQEVGGGANEQFF,TGTGCCAGCAGCCAAGAGGTGGGCGGGGGGGCCAATGAGCAGTTCTTC
few,11,.,TRBJ1-4,TRBV6-2/TRBV6-3,CASSSKEKLFF,TGTGCCAGCAGTTCAAAAGAAAAACTGTTTTTT
.,16,.,TRBJ2-4,TRBV19,CASSIQGRIAKNIQYF,TGTGCCAGTAGTATCCAGGGAAGGATAGCCAAAAACATTCAGTACTTC
.,11,.,TRBJ2-7,TRBV5-4,CASSLLREQYF,TGTGCCAGCAGCTTGCTGAGGGAGCAGTACTTC